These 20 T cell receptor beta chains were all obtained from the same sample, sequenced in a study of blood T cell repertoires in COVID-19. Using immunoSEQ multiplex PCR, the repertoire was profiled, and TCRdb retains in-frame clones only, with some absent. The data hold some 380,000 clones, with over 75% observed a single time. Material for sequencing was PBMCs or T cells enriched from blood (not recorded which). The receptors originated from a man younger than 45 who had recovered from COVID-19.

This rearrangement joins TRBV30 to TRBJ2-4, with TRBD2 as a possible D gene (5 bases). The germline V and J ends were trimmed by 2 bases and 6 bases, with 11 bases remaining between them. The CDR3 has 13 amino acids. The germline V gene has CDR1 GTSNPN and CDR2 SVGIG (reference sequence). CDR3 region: CAWSPRDRNIQYF. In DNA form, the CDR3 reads TGTGCCTGGAGTCCCCGGGATAGAAACATTCAGTACTTC.

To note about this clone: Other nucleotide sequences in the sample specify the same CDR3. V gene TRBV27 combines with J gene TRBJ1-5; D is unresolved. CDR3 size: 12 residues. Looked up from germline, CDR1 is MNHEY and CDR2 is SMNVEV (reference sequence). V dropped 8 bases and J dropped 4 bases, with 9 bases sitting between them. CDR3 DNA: TGTGCCAGCGGGCGCGGGAATCAGCCCCAGCATTTT. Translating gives CASGRGNQPQHF.

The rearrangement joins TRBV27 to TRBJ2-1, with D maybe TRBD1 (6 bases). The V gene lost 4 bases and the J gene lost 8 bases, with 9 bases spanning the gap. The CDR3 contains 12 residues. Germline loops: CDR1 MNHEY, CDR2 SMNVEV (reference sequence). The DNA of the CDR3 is TGTGCCAGCAGTTCCAGGGGACATGAGCAGTTCTTC. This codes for CASSSRGHEQFF.

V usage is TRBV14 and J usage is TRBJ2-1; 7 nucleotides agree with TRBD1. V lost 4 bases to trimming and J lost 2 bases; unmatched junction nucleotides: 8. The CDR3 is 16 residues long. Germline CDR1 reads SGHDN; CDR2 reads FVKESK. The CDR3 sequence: CASSPRQGITYNEQFF. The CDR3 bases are TGTGCCAGCAGCCCCCGACAGGGTATCACCTACAATGAGCAGTTCTTC. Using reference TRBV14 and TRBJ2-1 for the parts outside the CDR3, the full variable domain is EAGVTQFPSHSVIEKGQTVTLRCDPISGHDNLYWYRRVMGKEIKFLLHFVKESKQDESGMPNNRFLAERTGGTYSTLKVQPAELEDSGVYFCASSPRQGITYNEQFFGPGTRLTVL.

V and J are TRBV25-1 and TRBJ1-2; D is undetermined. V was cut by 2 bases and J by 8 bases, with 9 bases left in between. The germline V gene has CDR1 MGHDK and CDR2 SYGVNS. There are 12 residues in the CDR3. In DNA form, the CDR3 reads TGTGCCAGCAGTGAAGGACTGGGAGGCTACACCTTC. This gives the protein CASSEGLGGYTF.

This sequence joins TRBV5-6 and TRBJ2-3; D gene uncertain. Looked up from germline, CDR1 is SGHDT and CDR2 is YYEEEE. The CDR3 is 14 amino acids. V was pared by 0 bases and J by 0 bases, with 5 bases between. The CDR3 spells CASSLAPSTDTQYF. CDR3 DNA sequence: TGTGCCAGCAGCTTGGCCCCTAGCACAGATACGCAGTATTTT.

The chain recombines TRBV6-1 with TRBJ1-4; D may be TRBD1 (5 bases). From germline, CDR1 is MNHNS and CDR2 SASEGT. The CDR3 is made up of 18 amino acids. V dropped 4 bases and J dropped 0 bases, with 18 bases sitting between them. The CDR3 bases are TGTGCCAGCAGTGTCCCTAGGGGCCGTTCTGCAACTAATGAAAAACTGTTTTTT. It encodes CASSVPRGRSATNEKLFF.

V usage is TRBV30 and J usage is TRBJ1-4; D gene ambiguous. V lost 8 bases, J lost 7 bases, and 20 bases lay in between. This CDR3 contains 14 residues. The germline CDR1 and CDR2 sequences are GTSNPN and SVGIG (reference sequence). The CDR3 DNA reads TGTGCCCTTCGGGAGGGTTGGGATTTTGAAAAACTGTTTTTT. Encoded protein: CALREGWDFEKLFF.

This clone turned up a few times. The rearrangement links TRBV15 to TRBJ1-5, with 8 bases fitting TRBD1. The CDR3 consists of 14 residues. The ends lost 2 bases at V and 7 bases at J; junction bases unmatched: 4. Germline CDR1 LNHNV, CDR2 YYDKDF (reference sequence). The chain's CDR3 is CATSRSTGGQPQHF. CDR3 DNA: TGTGCCACCAGCAGATCTACAGGGGGGCAGCCCCAGCATTTT.

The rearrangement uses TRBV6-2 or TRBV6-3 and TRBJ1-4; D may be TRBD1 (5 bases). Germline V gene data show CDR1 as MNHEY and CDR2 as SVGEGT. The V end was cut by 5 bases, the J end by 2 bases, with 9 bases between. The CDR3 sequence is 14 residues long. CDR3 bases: TGTGCCAGCAGTGACAGCATGACTAATGAAAAACTGTTTTTT. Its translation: CASSDSMTNEKLFF.

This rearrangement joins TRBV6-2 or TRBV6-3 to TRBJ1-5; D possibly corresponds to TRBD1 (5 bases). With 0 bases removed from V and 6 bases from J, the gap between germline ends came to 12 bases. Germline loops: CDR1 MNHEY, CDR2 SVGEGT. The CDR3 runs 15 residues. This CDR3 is CASSYSGGGSQPQHF. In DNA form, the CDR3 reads TGTGCCAGCAGTTACTCGGGCGGGGGAAGTCAGCCCCAGCATTTT.

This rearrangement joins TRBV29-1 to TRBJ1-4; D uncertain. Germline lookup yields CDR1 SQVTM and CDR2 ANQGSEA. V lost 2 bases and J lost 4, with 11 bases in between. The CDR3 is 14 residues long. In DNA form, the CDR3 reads TGCAGCGTTGAATCGACGAGGCTTAATGAAAAACTGTTTTTT. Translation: CSVESTRLNEKLFF.

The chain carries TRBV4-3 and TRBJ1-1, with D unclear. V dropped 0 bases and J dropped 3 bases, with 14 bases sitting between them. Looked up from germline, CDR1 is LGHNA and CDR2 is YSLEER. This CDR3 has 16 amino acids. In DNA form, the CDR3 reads TGCGCCAGCAGCCAAGATATGGGCAGCCAATACACTGAAGCTTTCTTT. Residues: CASSQDMGSQYTEAFF.

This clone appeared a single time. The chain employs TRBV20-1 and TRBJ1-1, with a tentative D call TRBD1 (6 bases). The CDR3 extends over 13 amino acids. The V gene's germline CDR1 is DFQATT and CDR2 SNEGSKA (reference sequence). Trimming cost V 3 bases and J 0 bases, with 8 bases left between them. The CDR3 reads CSASGQMNTEAFF. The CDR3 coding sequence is TGCAGTGCTAGTGGACAGATGAACACTGAAGCTTTCTTT.

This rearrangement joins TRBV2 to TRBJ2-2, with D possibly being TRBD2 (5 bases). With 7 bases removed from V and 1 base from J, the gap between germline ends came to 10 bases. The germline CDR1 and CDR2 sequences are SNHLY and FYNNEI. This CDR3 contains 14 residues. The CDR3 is CASTNAGNTGELFF. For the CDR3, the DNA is TGTGCCAGCACCAACGCGGGGAACACCGGGGAGCTGTTTTTT.

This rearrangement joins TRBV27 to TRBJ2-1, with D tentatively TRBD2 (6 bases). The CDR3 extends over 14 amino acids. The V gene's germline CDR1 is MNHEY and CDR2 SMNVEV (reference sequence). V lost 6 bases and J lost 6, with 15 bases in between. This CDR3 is CASSPSGLLNEQFF. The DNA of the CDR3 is TGTGCCAGCAGCCCCTCGGGACTGCTCAATGAGCAGTTCTTC.

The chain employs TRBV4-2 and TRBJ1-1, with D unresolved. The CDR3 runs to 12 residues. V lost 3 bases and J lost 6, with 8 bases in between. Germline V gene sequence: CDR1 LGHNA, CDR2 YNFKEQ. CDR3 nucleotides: TGTGCCAGCAGCCACCAGACATCTGAAGCTTTCTTT. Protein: CASSHQTSEAFF.

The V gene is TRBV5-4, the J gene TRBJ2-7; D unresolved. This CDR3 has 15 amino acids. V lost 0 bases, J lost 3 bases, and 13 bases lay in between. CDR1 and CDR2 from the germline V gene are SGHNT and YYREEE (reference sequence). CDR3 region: CASSLDGTAFYEQYF. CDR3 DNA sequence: TGTGCCAGCAGCTTGGACGGCACAGCATTCTACGAGCAGTACTTC.

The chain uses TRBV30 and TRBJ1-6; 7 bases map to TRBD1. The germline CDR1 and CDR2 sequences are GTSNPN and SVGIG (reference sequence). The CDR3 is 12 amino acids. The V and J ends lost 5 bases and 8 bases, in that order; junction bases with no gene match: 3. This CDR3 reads CAWEQGHSPLHF. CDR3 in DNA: TGTGCCTGGGAACAGGGGCATTCACCCCTCCACTTT.

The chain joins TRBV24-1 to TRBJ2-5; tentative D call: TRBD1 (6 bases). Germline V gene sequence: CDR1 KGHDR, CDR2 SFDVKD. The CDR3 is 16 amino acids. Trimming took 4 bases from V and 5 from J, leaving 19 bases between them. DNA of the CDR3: TGTGCCACCAGTGAGGCCCGGGACACAGGGCGGGAGACCCAGTACTTC. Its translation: CATSEARDTGRETQYF.